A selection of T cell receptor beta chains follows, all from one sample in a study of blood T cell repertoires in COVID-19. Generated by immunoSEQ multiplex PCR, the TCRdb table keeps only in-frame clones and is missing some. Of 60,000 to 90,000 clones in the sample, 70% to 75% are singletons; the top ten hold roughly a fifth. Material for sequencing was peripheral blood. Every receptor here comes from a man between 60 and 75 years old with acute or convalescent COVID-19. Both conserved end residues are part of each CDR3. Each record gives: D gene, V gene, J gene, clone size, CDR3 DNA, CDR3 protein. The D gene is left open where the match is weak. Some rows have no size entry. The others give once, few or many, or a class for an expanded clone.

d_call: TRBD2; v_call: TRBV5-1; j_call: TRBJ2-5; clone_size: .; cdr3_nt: TGCGCCAGCAGCTTGGGTGATAGCGGGGGGGTAAAGACCCAGTACTTC; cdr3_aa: CASSLGDSGGVKTQYF
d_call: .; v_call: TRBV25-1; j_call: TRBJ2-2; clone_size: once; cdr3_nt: TGTGCCAGCAGCCTCGCGGGGTCGGTCACCGGGGAGCTGTTTTTT; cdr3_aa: CASSLAGSVTGELFF
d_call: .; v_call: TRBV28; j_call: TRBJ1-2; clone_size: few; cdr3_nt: TGTGCCAGCAGTTTTACCCAGGGGAGCTACACCTTC; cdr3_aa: CASSFTQGSYTF
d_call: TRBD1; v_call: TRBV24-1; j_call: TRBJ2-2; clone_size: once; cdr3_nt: TGTGCCACCAGGGGACAGGGTAGAACCGGGGAGCTGTTTTTT; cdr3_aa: CATRGQGRTGELFF
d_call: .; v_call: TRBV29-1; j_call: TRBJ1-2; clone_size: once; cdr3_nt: TGCAGCGTTGGATCCGGGGGACTTAACTATGGCTACACCTTC; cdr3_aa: CSVGSGGLNYGYTF
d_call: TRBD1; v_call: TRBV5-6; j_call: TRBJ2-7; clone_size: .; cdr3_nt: TGTGCCAGCAGCTTACCCGACAGGGCGGAGGAGGAGCAGTACTTC; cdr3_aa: CASSLPDRAEEEQYF
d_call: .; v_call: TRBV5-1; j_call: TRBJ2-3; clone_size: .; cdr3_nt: TGCGCCAGCAGCCTCCCCGAAGGAGAGTCAGATACGCAGTATTTT; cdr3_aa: CASSLPEGESDTQYF
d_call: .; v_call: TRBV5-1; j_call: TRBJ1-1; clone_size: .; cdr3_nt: TGCGCCAGCAGCTTGAGTATCGTCGAGTCCCTAGAAGCTTTCTTT; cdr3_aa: CASSLSIVESLEAFF
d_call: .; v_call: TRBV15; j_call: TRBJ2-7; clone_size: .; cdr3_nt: TGTGCCACCAGCCGAGACCGGACGGCGGGAGAGCAGTACTTC; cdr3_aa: CATSRDRTAGEQYF
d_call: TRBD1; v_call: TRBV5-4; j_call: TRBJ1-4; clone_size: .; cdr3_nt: TGTGCCAGCAGCTCTCGGACAGGGCAGAATGAAAAACTGTTTTTT; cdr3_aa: CASSSRTGQNEKLFF
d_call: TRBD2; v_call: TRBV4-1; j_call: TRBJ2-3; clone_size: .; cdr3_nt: TGCGCCAGCAGCCAAGATCCCAGCTCTAGCGGGGGGGAACTGGAAGATACGCAGTATTTT; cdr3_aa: CASSQDPSSSGGELEDTQYF
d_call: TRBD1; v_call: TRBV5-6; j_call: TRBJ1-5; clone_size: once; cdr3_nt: TGTGCCAGCAGTTTACTCCCGGGACAGAATCAGCCCCAGCATTTT; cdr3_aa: CASSLLPGQNQPQHF
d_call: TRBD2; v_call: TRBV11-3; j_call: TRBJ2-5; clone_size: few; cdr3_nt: TGTGCCAGCAGCCGTACGGGGGGGACCCAGTACTTC; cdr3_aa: CASSRTGGTQYF
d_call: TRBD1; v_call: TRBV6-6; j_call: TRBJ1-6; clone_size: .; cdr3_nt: TGTGCCAGCAGTTACTCTACAGGGGTGAATTCACCCCTCCACTTT; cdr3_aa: CASSYSTGVNSPLHF
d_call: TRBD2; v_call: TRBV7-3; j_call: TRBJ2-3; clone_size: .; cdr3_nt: TGTGCCAGCAGCTCCCTCGGACTAGCCTCCGCAGATACGCAGTATTTT; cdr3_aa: CASSSLGLASADTQYF
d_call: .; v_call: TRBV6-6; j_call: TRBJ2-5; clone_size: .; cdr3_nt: TGTGCCAGCAGTTACGGACAGCGGCTAGAGACCCAGTACTTC; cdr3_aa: CASSYGQRLETQYF
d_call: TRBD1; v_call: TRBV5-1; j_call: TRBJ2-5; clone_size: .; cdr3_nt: TGCGCCAGCAGCTTGAGGACAGGGGAAGAGACCCAGTACTTC; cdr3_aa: CASSLRTGEETQYF
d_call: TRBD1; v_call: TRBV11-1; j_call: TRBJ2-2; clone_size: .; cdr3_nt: TGTGCCAGCAGCAGGACAGGGAACACCGGGGAGCTGTTTTTT; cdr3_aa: CASSRTGNTGELFF